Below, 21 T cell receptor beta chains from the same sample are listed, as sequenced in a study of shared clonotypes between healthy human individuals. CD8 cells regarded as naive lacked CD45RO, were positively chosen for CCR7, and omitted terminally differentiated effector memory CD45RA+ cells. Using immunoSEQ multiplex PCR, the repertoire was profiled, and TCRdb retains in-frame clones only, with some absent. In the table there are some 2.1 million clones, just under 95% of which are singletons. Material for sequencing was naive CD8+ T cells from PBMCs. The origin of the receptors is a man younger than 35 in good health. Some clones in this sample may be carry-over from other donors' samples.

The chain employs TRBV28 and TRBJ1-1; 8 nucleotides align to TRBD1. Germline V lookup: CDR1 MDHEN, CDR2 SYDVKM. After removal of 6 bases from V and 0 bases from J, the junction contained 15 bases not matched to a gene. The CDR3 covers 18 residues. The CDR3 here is CASRTPHWAGGMNTEAFF. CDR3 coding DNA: TGTGCCAGCAGGACACCACATTGGGCAGGGGGCATGAACACTGAAGCTTTCTTT.

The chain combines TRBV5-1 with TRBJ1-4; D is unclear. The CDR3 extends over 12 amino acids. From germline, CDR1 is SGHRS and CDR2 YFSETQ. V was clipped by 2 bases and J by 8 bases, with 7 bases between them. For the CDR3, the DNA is TGCGCCAGCAGCTTAGAACGGGAAAAACTGTTTTTT. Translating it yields CASSLEREKLFF.

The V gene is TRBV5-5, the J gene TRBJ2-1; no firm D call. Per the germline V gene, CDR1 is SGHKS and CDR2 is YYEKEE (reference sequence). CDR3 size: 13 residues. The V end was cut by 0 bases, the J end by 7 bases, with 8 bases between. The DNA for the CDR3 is TGTGCCAGCAGCTTGGCTGGCAGAAATGAGCAGTTCTTC. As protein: CASSLAGRNEQFF.

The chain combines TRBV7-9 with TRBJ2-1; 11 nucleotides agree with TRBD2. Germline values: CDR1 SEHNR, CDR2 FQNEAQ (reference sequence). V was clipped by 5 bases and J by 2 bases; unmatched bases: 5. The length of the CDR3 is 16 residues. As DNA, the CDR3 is TGTGCCAGCAGCCCACAGACTAGCGGGGCCTACAATGAGCAGTTCTTC. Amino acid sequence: CASSPQTSGAYNEQFF.

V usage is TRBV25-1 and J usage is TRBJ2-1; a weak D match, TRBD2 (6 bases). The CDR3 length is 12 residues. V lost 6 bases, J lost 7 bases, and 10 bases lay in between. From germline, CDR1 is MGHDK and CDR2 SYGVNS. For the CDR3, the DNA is TGTGCCAGCAGGGCGGGGTGGAATGAGCAGTTCTTC. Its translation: CASRAGWNEQFF. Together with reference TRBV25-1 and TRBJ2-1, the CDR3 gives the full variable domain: EADIYQTPRYLVIGTGKKITLECSQTMGHDKMYWYQQDPGMELHLIHYSYGVNSTEKGDLSSESTVSRIRTEHFPLTLESARPSHTSQYLCASRAGWNEQFFGPGTRLTVL.

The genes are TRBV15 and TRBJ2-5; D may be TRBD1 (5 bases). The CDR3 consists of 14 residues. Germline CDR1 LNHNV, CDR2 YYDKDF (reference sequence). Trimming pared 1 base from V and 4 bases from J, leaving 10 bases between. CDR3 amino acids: CATSRVAGLETQYF. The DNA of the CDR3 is TGTGCCACCAGCAGAGTTGCAGGGTTAGAGACCCAGTACTTC.

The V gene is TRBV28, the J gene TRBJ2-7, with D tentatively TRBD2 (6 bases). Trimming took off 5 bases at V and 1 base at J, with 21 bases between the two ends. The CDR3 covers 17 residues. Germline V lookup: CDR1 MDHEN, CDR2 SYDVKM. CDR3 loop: CASSPPPTRVRSYEQYF. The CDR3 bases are TGTGCCAGCAGTCCTCCACCGACTAGGGTAAGATCCTACGAGCAGTACTTC.

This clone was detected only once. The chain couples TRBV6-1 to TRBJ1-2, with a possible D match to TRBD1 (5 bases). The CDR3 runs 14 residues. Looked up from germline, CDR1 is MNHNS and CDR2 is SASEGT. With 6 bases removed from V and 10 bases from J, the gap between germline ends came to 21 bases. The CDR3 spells CASRRPQEGFDYTF. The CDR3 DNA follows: TGTGCCAGCAGGCGTCCGCAGGAGGGGTTTGACTACACCTTC.

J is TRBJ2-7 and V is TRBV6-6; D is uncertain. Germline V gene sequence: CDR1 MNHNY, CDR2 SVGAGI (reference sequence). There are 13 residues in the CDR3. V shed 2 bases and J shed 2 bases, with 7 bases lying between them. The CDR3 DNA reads TGTGCCAGCAGTTACCCCAAAGCCTACGAGCAGTACTTC. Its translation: CASSYPKAYEQYF.

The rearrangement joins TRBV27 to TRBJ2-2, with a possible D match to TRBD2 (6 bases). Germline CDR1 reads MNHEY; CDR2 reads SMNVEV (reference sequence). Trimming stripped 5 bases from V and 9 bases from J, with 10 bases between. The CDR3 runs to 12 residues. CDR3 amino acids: CASSPRGRELFF. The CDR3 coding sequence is TGTGCCAGCAGTCCGCGGGGTAGGGAGCTGTTTTTT.

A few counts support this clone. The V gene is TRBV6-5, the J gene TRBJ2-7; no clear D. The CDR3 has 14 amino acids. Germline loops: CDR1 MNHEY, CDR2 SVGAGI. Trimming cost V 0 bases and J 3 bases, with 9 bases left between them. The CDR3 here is CASSYSSEIYEQYF. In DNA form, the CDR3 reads TGTGCCAGCAGTTACTCGTCCGAAATCTACGAGCAGTACTTC.

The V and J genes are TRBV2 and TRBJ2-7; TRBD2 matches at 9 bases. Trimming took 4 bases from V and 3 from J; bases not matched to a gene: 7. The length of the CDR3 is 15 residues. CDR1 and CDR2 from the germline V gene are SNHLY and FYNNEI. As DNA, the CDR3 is TGTGCCAGCAGTGGAATAGCGGGAGAGATCTACGAGCAGTACTTC. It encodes CASSGIAGEIYEQYF.

CDR3 in amino acids: CASSLGAGGPTDTQYF. CDR3 DNA: TGTGCCAGCAGCTTAGGGGCGGGAGGGCCCACAGATACGCAGTATTTT. This chain uses TRBV7-9 with TRBJ2-3, with 9 bases matching TRBD2. The germline CDR1 and CDR2 sequences are SEHNR and FQNEAQ (reference sequence). The ends lost 1 base at V and 2 bases at J; junction bases unmatched: 4. The CDR3 has 16 residues.

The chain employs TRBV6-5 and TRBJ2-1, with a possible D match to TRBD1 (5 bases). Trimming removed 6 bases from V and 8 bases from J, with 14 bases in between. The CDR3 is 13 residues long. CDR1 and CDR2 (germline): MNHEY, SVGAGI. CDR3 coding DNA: TGTGCCAGCAGCCAACCAGGGCCCCATGAGCAGTTCTTC. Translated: CASSQPGPHEQFF.

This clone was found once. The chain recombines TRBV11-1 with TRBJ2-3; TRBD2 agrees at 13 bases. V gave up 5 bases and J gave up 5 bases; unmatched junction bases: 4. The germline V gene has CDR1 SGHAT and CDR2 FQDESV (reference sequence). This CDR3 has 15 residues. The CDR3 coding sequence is TGTGCCAGCAGCACTAGCGGGAGGGCGGTAGATACGCAGTATTTT. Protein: CASSTSGRAVDTQYF. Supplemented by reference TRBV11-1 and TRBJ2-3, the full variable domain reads EAEVAQSPRYKITEKSQAVAFWCDPISGHATLYWYRQILGQGPELLVQFQDESVVDDSQLPKDRFSAERLKGVDSTLKIQPAELGDSAMYLCASSTSGRAVDTQYFGPGTRLTVL.

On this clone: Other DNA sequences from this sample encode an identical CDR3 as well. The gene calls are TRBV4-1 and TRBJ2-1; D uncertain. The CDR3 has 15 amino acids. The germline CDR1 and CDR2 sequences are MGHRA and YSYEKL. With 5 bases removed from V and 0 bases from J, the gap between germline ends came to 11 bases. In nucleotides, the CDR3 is TGCGCCAGCAGCACCCGGACCAGCTCCTACAATGAGCAGTTCTTC. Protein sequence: CASSTRTSSYNEQFF.

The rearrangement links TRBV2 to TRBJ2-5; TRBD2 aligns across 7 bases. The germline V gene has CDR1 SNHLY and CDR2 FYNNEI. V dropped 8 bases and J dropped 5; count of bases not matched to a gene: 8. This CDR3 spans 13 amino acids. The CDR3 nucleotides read TGTGCCAGCGGGAGGGCTACGGGGGAGACCCAGTACTTC. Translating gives CASGRATGETQYF.

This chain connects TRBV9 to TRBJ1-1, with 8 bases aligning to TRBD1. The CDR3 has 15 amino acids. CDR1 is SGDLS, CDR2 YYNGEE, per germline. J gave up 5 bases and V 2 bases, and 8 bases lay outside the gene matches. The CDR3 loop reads CASSVMGTGGTEAFF. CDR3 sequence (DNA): TGTGCCAGCAGCGTGATGGGGACAGGTGGTACTGAAGCTTTCTTT.

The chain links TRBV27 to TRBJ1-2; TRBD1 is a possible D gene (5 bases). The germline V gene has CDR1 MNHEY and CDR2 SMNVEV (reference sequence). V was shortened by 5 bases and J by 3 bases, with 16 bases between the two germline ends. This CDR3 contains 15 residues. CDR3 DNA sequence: TGTGCCAGCAGTCCTCGGACAACGCGGGACTATGGCTACACCTTC. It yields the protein CASSPRTTRDYGYTF.

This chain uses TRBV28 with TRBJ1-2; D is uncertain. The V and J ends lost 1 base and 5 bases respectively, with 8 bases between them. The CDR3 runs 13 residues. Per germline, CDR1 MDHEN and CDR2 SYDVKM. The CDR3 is CASSLFPRYGYTF. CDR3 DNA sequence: TGTGCCAGCAGTTTATTCCCCCGGTATGGCTACACCTTC.

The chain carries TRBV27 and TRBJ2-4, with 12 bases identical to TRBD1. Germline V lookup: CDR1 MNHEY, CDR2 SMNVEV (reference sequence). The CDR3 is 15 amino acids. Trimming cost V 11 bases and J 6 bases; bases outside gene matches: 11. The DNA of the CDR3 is TGTGCCGGGCGCCGGGACAGGGGGCGAGCAAACATTCAGTACTTC. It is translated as CAGRRDRGRANIQYF.